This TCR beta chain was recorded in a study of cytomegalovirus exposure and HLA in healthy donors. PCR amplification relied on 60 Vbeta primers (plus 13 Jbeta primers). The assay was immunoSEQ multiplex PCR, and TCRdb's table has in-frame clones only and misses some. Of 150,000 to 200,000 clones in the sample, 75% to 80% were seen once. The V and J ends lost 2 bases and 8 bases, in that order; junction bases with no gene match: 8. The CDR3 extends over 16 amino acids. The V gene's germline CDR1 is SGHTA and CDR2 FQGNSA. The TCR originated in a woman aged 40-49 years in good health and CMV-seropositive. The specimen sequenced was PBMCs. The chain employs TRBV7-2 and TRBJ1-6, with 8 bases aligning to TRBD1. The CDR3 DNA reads TGTGCCAGCAGCTTATCCAGGGGGCGCCGGGATTCACCCCTCCACTTT. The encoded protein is CASSLSRGRRDSPLHF.